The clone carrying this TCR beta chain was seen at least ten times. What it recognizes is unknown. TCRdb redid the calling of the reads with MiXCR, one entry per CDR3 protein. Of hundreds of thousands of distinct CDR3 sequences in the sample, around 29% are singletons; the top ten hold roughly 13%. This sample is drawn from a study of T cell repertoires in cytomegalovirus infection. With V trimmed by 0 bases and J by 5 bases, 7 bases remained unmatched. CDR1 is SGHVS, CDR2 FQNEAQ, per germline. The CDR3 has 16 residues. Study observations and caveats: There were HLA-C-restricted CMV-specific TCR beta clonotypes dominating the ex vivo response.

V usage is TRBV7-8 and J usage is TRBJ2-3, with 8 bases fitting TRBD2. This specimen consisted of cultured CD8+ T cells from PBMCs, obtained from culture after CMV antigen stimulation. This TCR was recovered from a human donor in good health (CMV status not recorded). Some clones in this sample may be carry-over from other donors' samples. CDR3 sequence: CASSLAPRGARDTQYF. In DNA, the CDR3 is TGTGCCAGCAGCTTAGCCCCGCGGGGGGCCCGAGATACGCAGTATTTT.